The 24 T cell receptor beta chains below were found in one sample sequenced in a study of radiotherapy plus CTLA-4 blockade in lung cancer. Clones were read by immunoSEQ multiplex PCR, and TCRdb kept only the in-frame ones, dropping some. The sample records 30,000 to 35,000 clones, approximately 70% being singletons. The sample consisted of peripheral blood, taken from a patient treated with radiotherapy plus ipilimumab. Receptors originate from a human donor with non-small cell lung cancer who had stable disease on radiotherapy plus ipilimumab.

This sequence joins TRBV28 and TRBJ2-6, with D unclear. The V end was cut by 3 bases, the J end by 5 bases, with 2 bases between. CDR1 is MDHEN and CDR2 is SYDVKM in the germline V gene. CDR3 length: 12 residues. CDR3 protein: CASSFRANVLTF. CDR3 nucleotide sequence: TGTGCCAGCAGTTTCAGGGCCAACGTCCTGACTTTC.

DNA of the CDR3: TGCGCCAGCAGCCAAGTAGGAAGAGAGTCGGGAACAGATACGCAGTATTTT. Encoded protein: CASSQVGRESGTDTQYF. V gene TRBV4-1 combines with J gene TRBJ2-3, with D possibly TRBD2 on 5 matching bases. Germline lookup yields CDR1 MGHRA and CDR2 YSYEKL. With 1 base removed from V and 3 bases from J, the gap between germline ends came to 17 bases. The CDR3 extends over 17 amino acids.

V is TRBV4-2 and J is TRBJ2-3, with 11 bases that match TRBD2. The CDR3 extends over 17 amino acids. Germline V gene sequence: CDR1 LGHNA, CDR2 YNFKEQ. The trim removed 0 bases at V and 6 bases at J, leaving 8 bases unmatched. The CDR3 sequence: CASSQERGLAGRDTQYF. Written as DNA, the CDR3 is TGTGCCAGCAGCCAAGAGAGAGGACTAGCGGGCCGGGATACGCAGTATTTT.

This clone showed up just a few times. The rearrangement uses TRBV21-1 and TRBJ2-7; the DNA was not used to check the table's D call, TRBD2. TRBV21-1 is assigned pseudogene status. The CDR3 sequence is 14 residues long. The CDR3, as DNA: TGTGCCAGCCGACGGACTAGCGGGAGGTACGAGCAGTACTTC. Translation: CASRRTSGRYEQYF.

The CDR3 DNA reads TGTGCCAGCAGTGAGTTGGGCGGAAAGGGACTAGCGGGAGGGACTGAGCAGTTCTTC. The encoded protein is CASSELGGKGLAGGTEQFF. The V call is TRBV2, the J call TRBJ2-1; 16 bases line up with TRBD2. Germline assignment: CDR1 SNHLY and CDR2 FYNNEI. With V trimmed by 3 bases and J by 9 bases, 14 bases remained unmatched. The CDR3 runs 19 residues.

This clone was seen a few times. The chain recombines TRBV27 with TRBJ2-2; D uncertain. V was clipped by 6 bases and J by 7 bases, with 12 bases between them. The CDR3 runs to 13 residues. CDR1 is MNHEY and CDR2 is SMNVEV in the germline V gene (reference sequence). The CDR3 sequence: CASSPLWGGELFF. CDR3 nucleotide sequence: TGTGCCAGCAGCCCTCTTTGGGGCGGGGAGCTGTTTTTT.

The gene calls are TRBV9 and TRBJ1-1, with TRBD1 matching 10 bases. CDR3 length: 17 amino acids. Germline V lookup: CDR1 SGDLS, CDR2 YYNGEE. With 3 bases clipped from V and 1 base from J, the junction kept 9 bases outside the gene matches. CDR3 coding DNA: TGTGCCAGCAGCGCTCACCCTGGACAGGGGGAGAACACTGAAGCTTTCTTT. It translates to CASSAHPGQGENTEAFF.

Worth noting for this clone: The sample contains more than one DNA sequence encoding this CDR3. This chain links TRBV2 with TRBJ2-7; 7 bases are shared with TRBD1. Per the germline V gene, CDR1 is SNHLY and CDR2 is FYNNEI. This CDR3 contains 12 residues. The V and J ends lost 5 bases and 5 bases, in that order; junction bases with no gene match: 3. As DNA, the CDR3 is TGTGCCAGCAGTTATGACAGGGACGAGCAGTACTTC. The encoded protein is CASSYDRDEQYF.

The chain carries TRBV9 and TRBJ2-3, with 8 nucleotides matching TRBD2. Trimming at V came to 0 bases and at J to 4 bases, leaving 7 bases not matched to a gene. This CDR3 is built from 16 residues. Germline V CDR1 and CDR2: SGDLS, YYNGEE. CDR3 nucleotides: TGTGCCAGCAGCGTAGCGGGGCGGGAGGAATCAGATACGCAGTATTTT. This translates into CASSVAGREESDTQYF.

The count of this clone is one. V is TRBV6-6 and J is TRBJ1-1; 11 bases line up with TRBD1. The trim removed 5 bases at V and 4 bases at J, leaving 6 bases unmatched. The CDR3 is 15 residues long. Germline CDR1 MNHNY, CDR2 SVGAGI (reference sequence). CDR3 loop: CASSDGGQGGTEAFF. CDR3 coding DNA: TGTGCCAGCAGTGACGGGGGACAGGGGGGCACTGAAGCTTTCTTT.

The chain uses TRBV19 and TRBJ1-2; perhaps TRBD1 as D (5 bases). Germline values: CDR1 LNHDA, CDR2 SQIVND (reference sequence). This CDR3 comprises 14 residues. Trimming shortened V by 2 bases and J by 6 bases, and 13 bases separated the two germline ends. CDR3 DNA: TGTGCCAGTAGTATATACCAGGCGGGGGATGGCTACACCTTC. It codes for CASSIYQAGDGYTF.

This chain connects TRBV5-1 to TRBJ2-5, with TRBD2 matching over 11 bases. Trimming removed 2 bases from V and 6 bases from J; junction bases left unmatched: 9. The CDR3 has 16 amino acids. Germline CDR1 and CDR2: SGHRS and YFSETQ. CDR3 in DNA: TGCGCCAGCAGCTTAGGGGAACTAGCGGGAGCAAAGACCCAGTACTTC. Amino acid sequence: CASSLGELAGAKTQYF.

The CDR3 protein is CASSEAGTGGSGELFF. The CDR3 nucleotides read TGTGCCAGCAGTGAAGCGGGGACAGGGGGATCCGGGGAGCTGTTTTTT. V and J are TRBV2 and TRBJ2-2; 11 nucleotides line up with TRBD1. Germline assignment: CDR1 SNHLY and CDR2 FYNNEI. V lost 0 bases to trimming and J lost 6 bases; unmatched junction nucleotides: 3. The length of the CDR3 is 16 residues.

The chain carries TRBV7-9 and TRBJ1-2, with a possible D match to TRBD1 (6 bases). The germline gives CDR1 SEHNR, CDR2 FQNEAQ (reference sequence). This CDR3 region has 14 residues. The germline V and J ends were trimmed by 3 bases and 4 bases, with 12 bases remaining between them. This chain's CDR3 is CASSLGAGVYGYTF. The CDR3 DNA reads TGTGCCAGCAGCTTGGGGGCCGGGGTCTATGGCTACACCTTC.

The V and J genes are TRBV6-6 and TRBJ1-1; weak D call: TRBD1 (5 bases). Trimming cost V 2 bases and J 5 bases, with 9 bases left between them. This CDR3 has 13 amino acids. The germline V gene has CDR1 MNHNY and CDR2 SVGAGI (reference sequence). For the CDR3, the DNA is TGTGCCAGCAGTTACGGGACCAAGACTGAAGCTTTCTTT. Translating it yields CASSYGTKTEAFF.

As for this clone: Additional DNA sequences in this sample encode the identical CDR3. The chain joins TRBV4-3 to TRBJ2-2; unclear D gene. CDR3 length: 13 amino acids. Germline V gives CDR1 LGHNA, CDR2 YSLEER. The V end lost 0 bases, the J end lost 5 bases, and 4 bases lay between the germline ends. The CDR3 protein is CASSQERTGELFF. The DNA of the CDR3 is TGCGCCAGCAGCCAAGAGAGGACCGGGGAGCTGTTTTTT.

The sample holds a few counts of this clone. The chain recombines TRBV6-5 with TRBJ1-4, with TRBD1 identical over 9 bases. Per germline, CDR1 MNHEY and CDR2 SVGAGI. After removal of 7 bases from V and 8 bases from J, the junction contained 5 bases not matched to a gene. The length of the CDR3 is 13 residues. The CDR3 spells CASIRDRVEKLFF. The CDR3 region has the DNA TGTGCCAGCATCCGGGACAGGGTAGAAAAACTGTTTTTT.

The chain uses TRBV18 and TRBJ2-7; 10 bases line up with TRBD1. The germline V gene encodes CDR1 KGHSH and CDR2 LQKENI. The CDR3 totals 16 residues. V dropped 1 base and J dropped 1; count of bases not matched to a gene: 4. CDR3 nucleotides: TGTGCCAGCTCACCACGTCCGGGACAGGGGTCCTACGAGCAGTACTTC. It encodes CASSPRPGQGSYEQYF.

This chain joins TRBV18 and TRBJ2-6; TRBD1 agrees at 10 bases. The CDR3 contains 20 residues. V trimming: 4 bases; J trimming: 0 bases; junction bases outside the gene matches: 12. The germline V gene has CDR1 KGHSH and CDR2 LQKENI. CDR3 loop: CASSLTRRDRGLSGANVLTF. CDR3 in DNA: TGTGCCAGCTCACTTACACGCCGGGACAGGGGTCTCTCTGGGGCCAACGTCCTGACTTTC.

The V call is TRBV20-1, the J call TRBJ1-1; D is uncertain. The germline V gene encodes CDR1 DFQATT and CDR2 SNEGSKA (reference sequence). The length of the CDR3 is 11 residues. With 0 bases removed from V and 6 bases from J, the gap between germline ends came to 5 bases. For the CDR3, the DNA is TGCAGTGCTAGAGAAAAGTCTGAAGCTTTCTTT. It translates to CSAREKSEAFF.

V gene TRBV5-6 combines with J gene TRBJ2-7; unclear D gene. V lost 4 bases, J lost 0 bases, and 14 bases lay in between. Germline loops: CDR1 SGHDT, CDR2 YYEEEE. CDR3 length equals 15 residues. The CDR3 spells CASSEHLPHSYEQYF. The CDR3 nucleotides read TGTGCCAGCAGCGAACACCTGCCTCACTCCTACGAGCAGTACTTC.

The V gene is TRBV11-2, the J gene TRBJ2-5; D gene ambiguous. CDR1 and CDR2 from the germline V gene are SGHAT and FQNNGV. V gave up 5 bases and J gave up 2 bases, with 12 bases separating them. The CDR3 sequence is 14 residues long. Written as DNA, the CDR3 is TGTGCCAGCAGCCCCTGGGTTGGGCAAGAGACCCAGTACTTC. Translating gives CASSPWVGQETQYF. The complete variable domain, with remaining parts taken from reference TRBV11-2 and TRBJ2-5, reads EAGVAQSPRYKIIEKRQSVAFWCNPISGHATLYWYQQILGQGPKLLIQFQNNGVVDDSQLPKDRFSAERLKGVDSTLKIQPAKLEDSAVYLCASSPWVGQETQYFGPGTRLLVL.

V and J are TRBV7-9 and TRBJ2-3; 12 bases are a match to TRBD2. Trimming at V came to 6 bases and at J to 6 bases, leaving 10 bases not matched to a gene. The CDR3 length is 16 residues. In germline, CDR1 is SEHNR, CDR2 FQNEAQ (reference sequence). The CDR3 loop is CASRRTLAGGSDTQYF. CDR3 nucleotides: TGTGCCAGCAGACGAACACTAGCGGGAGGTTCGGATACGCAGTATTTT. The full variable domain, with the rest looked up from reference TRBV7-9 and TRBJ2-3, is DTGVSQNPRHKITKRGQNVTFRCDPISEHNRLYWYRQTLGQGPEFLTYFQNEAQLEKSRLLSDRFSAERPKGSFSTLEIQRTEQGDSAMYLCASRRTLAGGSDTQYFGPGTRLTVL.

The V call is TRBV19, the J call TRBJ2-2; TRBD1 agrees at 9 bases. Germline V CDR1 and CDR2: LNHDA, SQIVND (reference sequence). This CDR3 contains 16 residues. The J segment lost 4 bases and the V segment lost 6 bases, leaving 9 bases of the junction unmatched. This CDR3 reads CASSRTGGRRTGELFF. The CDR3 region has the DNA TGTGCCAGTAGCCGAACAGGGGGCCGCCGCACCGGGGAGCTGTTTTTT.